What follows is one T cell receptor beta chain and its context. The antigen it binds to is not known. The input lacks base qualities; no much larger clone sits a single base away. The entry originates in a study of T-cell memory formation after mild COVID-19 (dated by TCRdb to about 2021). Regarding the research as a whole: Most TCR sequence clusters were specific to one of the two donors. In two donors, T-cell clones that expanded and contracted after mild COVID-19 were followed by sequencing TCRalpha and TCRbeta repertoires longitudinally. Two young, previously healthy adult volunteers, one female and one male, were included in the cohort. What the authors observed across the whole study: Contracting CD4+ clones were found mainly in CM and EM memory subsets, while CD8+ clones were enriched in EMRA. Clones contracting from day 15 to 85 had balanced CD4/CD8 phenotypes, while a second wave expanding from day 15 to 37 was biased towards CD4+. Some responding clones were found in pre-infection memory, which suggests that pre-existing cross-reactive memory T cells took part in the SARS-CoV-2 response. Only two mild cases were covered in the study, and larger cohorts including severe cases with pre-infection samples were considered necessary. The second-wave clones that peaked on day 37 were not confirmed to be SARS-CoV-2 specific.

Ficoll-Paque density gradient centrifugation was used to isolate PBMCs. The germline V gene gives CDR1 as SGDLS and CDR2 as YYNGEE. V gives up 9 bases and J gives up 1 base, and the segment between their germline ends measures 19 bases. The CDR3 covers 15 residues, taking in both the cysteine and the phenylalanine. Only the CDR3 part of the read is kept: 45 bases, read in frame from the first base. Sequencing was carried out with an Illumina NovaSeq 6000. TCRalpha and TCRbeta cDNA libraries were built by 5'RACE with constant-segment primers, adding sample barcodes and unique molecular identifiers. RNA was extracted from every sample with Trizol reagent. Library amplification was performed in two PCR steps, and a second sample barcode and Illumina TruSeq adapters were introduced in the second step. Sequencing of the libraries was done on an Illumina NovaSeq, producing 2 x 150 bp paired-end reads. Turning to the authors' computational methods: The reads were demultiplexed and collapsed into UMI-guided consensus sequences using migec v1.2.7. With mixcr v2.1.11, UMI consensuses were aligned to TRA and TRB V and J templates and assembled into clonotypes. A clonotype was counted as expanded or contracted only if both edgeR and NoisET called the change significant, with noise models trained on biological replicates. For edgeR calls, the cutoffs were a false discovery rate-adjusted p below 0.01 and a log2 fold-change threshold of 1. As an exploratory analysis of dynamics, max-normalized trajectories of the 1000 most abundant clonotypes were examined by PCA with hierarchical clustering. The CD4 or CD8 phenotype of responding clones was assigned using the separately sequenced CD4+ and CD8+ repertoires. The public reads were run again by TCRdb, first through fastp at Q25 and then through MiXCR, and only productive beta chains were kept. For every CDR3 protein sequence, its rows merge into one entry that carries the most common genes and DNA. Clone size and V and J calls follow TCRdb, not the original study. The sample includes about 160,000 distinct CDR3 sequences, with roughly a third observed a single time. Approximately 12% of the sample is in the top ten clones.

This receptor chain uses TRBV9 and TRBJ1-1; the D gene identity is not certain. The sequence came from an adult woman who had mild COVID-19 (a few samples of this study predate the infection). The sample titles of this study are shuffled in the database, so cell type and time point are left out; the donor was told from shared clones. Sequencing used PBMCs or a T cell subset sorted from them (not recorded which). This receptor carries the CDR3 CATTMLGTSNTEAFF. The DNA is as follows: TGTGCCACCACGATGTTGGGTACTTCGAACACTGAAGCTTTCTTT.